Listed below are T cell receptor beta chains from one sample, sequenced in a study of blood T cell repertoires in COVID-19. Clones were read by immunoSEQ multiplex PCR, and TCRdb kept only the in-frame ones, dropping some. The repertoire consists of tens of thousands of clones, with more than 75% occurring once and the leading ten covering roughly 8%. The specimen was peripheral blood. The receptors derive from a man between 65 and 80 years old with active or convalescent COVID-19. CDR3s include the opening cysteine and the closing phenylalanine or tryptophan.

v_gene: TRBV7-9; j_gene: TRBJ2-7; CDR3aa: CASSLSEGSYEQYF
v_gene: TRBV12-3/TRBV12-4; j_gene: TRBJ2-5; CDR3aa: CASSNRETQYF
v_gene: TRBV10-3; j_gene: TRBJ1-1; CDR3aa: CAIKGALGHTEAFF
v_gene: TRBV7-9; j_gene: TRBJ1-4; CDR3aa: CASSLGLGLNEKLFF
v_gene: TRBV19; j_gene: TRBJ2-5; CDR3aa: CASSIDRREGLETQYF
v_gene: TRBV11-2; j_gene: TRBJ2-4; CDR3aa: CASSLGPDRGRGNIQYF
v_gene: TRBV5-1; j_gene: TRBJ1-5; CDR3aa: CASRTGVDQPQHF
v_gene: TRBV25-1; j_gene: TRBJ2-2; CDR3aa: CASRLAGGPMGTGELFF
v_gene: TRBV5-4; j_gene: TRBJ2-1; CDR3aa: CASSLDWSEYNEQFF
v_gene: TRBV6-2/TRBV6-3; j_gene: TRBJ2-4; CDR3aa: CASSFRLVRNIQYF
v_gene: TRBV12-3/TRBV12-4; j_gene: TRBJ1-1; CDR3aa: CASNLGHNTEAFF
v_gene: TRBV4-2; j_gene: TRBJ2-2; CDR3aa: CASSQDTRTSGGTGELFF
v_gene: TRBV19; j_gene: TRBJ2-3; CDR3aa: CASKGDGDTQYF
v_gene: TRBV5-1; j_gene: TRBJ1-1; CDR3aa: CASSVLMNTEAFF
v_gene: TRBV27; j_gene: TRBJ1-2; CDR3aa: CASSLQTGGPYGYTF
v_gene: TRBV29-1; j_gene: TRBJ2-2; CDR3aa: CSVLGGQTGELFF
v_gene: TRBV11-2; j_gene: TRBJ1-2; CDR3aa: CASSRLGRASYTF
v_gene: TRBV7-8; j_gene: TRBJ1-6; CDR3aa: CASTQERGNSPLHF
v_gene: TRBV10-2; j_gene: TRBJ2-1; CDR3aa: CASSPADINEQFF
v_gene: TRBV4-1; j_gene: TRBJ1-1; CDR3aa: CASSQKGRTGGTEAFF
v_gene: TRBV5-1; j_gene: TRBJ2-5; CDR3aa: CASSGQGARETQYF
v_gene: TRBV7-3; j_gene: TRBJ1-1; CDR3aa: CASSYGGNTEAFF
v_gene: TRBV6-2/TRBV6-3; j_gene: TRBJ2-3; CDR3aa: CASSNAKLATYTQYF
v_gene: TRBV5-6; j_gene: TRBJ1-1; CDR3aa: CASSLLSGALNTEAFF
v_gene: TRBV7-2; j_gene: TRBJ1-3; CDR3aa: CASSSGQPGNTIYF
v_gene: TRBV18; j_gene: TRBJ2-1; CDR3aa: CASSLPVVAGNEQFF
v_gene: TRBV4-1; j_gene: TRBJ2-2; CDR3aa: CASSHGQGTGELFF
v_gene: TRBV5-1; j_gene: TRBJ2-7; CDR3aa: CASSGTGLLLGEQYF
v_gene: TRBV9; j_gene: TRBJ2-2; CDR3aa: CASSVAPAPGTGELFF
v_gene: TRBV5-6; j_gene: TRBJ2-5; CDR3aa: CASSFRETQYF
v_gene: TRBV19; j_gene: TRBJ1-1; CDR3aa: CASSKRRGGAFF
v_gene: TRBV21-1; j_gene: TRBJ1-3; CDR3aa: CASSKVSGGACGNTIYF
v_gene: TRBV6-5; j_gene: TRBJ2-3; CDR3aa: CASRYSRGSTDTQYF
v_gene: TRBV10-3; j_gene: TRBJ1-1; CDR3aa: CAISAGTGRGTEAFF
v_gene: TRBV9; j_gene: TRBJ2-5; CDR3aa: CASSAGTAPDLQETQYF
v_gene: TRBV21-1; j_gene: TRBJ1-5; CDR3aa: CASSNRDRGQRGNQPQHF
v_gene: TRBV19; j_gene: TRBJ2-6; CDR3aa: CASTKNRGITGANVLTF
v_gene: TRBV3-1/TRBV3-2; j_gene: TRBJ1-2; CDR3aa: CASSQEWYGYTF
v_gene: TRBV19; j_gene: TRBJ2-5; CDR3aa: CASSPIRAGGREETQYF
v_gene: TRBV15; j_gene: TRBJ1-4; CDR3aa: CATSPHGTGWNEKLFF
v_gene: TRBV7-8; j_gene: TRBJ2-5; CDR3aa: CASSSQETQYF
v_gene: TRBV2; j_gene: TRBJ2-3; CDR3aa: CASLGGRKDTQYF
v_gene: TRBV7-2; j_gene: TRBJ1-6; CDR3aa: CASGKPGQASSLHF
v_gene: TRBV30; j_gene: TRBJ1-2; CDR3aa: CAWSLQGSYGYTF
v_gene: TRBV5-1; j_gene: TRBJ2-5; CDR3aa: CASSTGTAQETQYF
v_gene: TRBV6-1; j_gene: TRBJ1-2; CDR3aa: CASSEDGRNYGYTF